This T cell receptor (beta chain) stems from a study of T cell changes during pregnancy in multiple sclerosis. Data came from immunoSEQ multiplex PCR; TCRdb stores just in-frame clones and leaves some out. The data contain more than 65,000 clones, 90% to 95% of them singletons. CDR3 length: 17 residues. CDR1 and CDR2 from the germline V gene are MNHNS and SASEGT. The V end was cut by 2 bases, the J end by 2 bases, with 18 bases between. The V and J genes are TRBV6-1 and TRBJ1-1, with a weak D call TRBD1 (5 bases). The TCR originated in a female donor with multiple sclerosis, enrolled in a pregnancy study. The starting material was CD4+ T cells from peripheral blood mononuclear cells, obtained before pregnancy. CDR3 sequence (DNA): TGTGCCAGCAGTGAAACTCAGGTTCGGACAAGAAACACTGAAGCTTTCTTT. Amino acids: CASSETQVRTRNTEAFF.